This TCR beta chain was retrieved from a study of memory CD4+ T cells and cytomegalovirus serostatus. On the study more broadly: Donors were healthy Belgian adults, 9 CMV seropositive and 20 to 25 seronegative. Study results and caveats: Each of 67 CMV-associated TCRbeta sequences occurred in one to five individuals.

In the study's own analysis: After removing out-of-frame reads, 2,204,828 distinct TCRbeta sequences remained. Repertoires were generated with immunoSEQ multiplex PCR, while TCRdb's copy carries only in-frame clones and drops some. That table furnishes V, J and clone size, whereas the DNA furnished D and trimming. Of roughly 50,000 clones listed, 82% are singletons. CDR1 is SGHTS and CDR2 is YDEGEE in the germline V gene. This CDR3 spans 14 amino acids. Trimming left V 0 bases short and J 3 bases short, with 7 bases between. Single viable CD3+CD4+CD8-CD45RO+ cells were sorted as the memory CD4+ T cells. After thawing, CD4+ T cells were positively selected. Points on this clone: As yet, its antigen is unknown.

The chain uses TRBV5-8 and TRBJ1-3; D gene uncertain. The material sequenced was memory CD4+ T cells from blood. The source of this sequence is an adult in good health and CMV-seronegative. Some clones in this sample may be carry-over from other donors' samples. CDR3 coding DNA: TGTGCCAGCAGCTTGGTTGGGGTTGGAAACACCATATATTTT. It specifies CASSLVGVGNTIYF.